These 20 T cell receptor beta chains were all obtained from the same sample, sequenced in a study of cytomegalovirus exposure and HLA in healthy donors. Assay used: immunoSEQ multiplex PCR; TCRdb lists only in-frame clones, some missing. The sample holds over 200,000 clones, less than 85% seen once. The specimen sequenced was PBMCs. These receptors originate from a woman in her late teens or twenties in good health and CMV-seronegative.

The chain employs TRBV9 and TRBJ2-1, with D possibly TRBD1 on 7 matching bases. V dropped 1 base and J dropped 8 bases, with 13 bases sitting between them. This CDR3 has 14 residues. The germline gives CDR1 SGDLS, CDR2 YYNGEE. The CDR3: CASSVLEGADEQFF. In DNA form, the CDR3 reads TGTGCCAGCAGCGTATTGGAGGGGGCGGATGAGCAGTTCTTC.

This CDR3 is CAWSEQGVTTLHGIEQYF. The CDR3, as DNA: TGTGCCTGGTCCGAACAGGGGGTGACGACCCTACACGGGATCGAGCAGTACTTC. The genes are TRBV30 and TRBJ2-7; TRBD1 matches 8 bases. CDR3 length: 18 amino acids. The V gene end was trimmed by 5 bases and the J gene end by 6 bases; junction bases not matched to a gene: 24. CDR1 and CDR2 (germline): GTSNPN, SVGIG (reference sequence). The whole variable domain, filled in from reference TRBV30 and TRBJ2-7, reads SQTIHQWPATLVQPVGSPLSLECTVEGTSNPNLYWYRQAAGRGLQLLFYSVGIGQISSEVPQNLSASRPQDRQFILSSKKLLLSDSGFYLCAWSEQGVTTLHGIEQYFGPGTRLTVT.

Notes on this clone: Compared with germline, one end of the junction differs, possibly owing to a read error. CDR3 nucleotides: TGTGCCTGGAGTGTACCGGCGCGCGACCTACTCTTC. This sequence encodes CAWSVPARDLLF. The genes are TRBV30 and TRBJ2-1; D gene uncertain. Germline CDR1 and CDR2: GTSNPN and SVGIG (reference sequence). The CDR3 covers 12 residues.

The chain has TRBV19 and TRBJ2-7; the D is unclear. The CDR3 length is 14 residues. The germline V and J ends were trimmed by 5 bases and 1 base, with 12 bases remaining between them. Germline V gene lookup returns CDR1 LNHDA and CDR2 SQIVND (reference sequence). The CDR3 reads CASSSTDVSYEQYF. CDR3 DNA: TGTGCCAGTAGTTCGACTGACGTTTCCTACGAGCAGTACTTC.

V is TRBV6-1 and J is TRBJ2-2, with 7 bases matching TRBD2. V shed 5 bases, J shed 6 bases, and the junction held 6 bases outside the gene matches. The CDR3 runs 14 residues. Germline CDR1 MNHNS, CDR2 SASEGT. The CDR3 DNA follows: TGTGCCAGCAGTTTGTGGGCGGGAGCCGGGGAGCTGTTTTTT. This translates into CASSLWAGAGELFF.

CDR3 bases: TGTGCCTGGAGTGTACTAGGACAGGGGGATGGCTACACCTTC. It codes for CAWSVLGQGDGYTF. The rearrangement uses TRBV30 and TRBJ1-2; 10 bases match TRBD1. Per the germline V gene, CDR1 is GTSNPN and CDR2 is SVGIG (reference sequence). The CDR3 length is 14 residues. V shed 0 bases, J shed 6 bases, and the junction held 4 bases outside the gene matches.

The rearrangement joins TRBV30 to TRBJ2-1, with TRBD2 matching over 7 bases. CDR3 length equals 14 residues. The V segment lost 3 bases and the J segment 5 bases; nucleotides outside the gene matches: 7. Germline V gene sequence: CDR1 GTSNPN, CDR2 SVGIG (reference sequence). The DNA of the CDR3 is TGTGCCTGGAGAAGGAGGGAGGGTAACAATGAGCAGTTCTTC. As protein: CAWRRREGNNEQFF. Combining the CDR3 with reference TRBV30 and TRBJ2-1 gives the whole variable domain SQTIHQWPATLVQPVGSPLSLECTVEGTSNPNLYWYRQAAGRGLQLLFYSVGIGQISSEVPQNLSASRPQDRQFILSSKKLLLSDSGFYLCAWRRREGNNEQFFGPGTRLTVL.

The CDR3 sequence: CASTKSRTGGSRGYGYTF. CDR3 DNA: TGCGCCAGCACCAAATCCCGAACAGGGGGATCCCGGGGCTATGGCTACACCTTC. V and J are TRBV23-1 and TRBJ1-2; 8 nucleotides match TRBD1. TRBV23-1 is an open reading frame, and its role is uncertain. The V and J ends lost 7 bases and 4 bases, in that order; junction bases with no gene match: 20. The CDR3 loop spans 18 amino acids.

V and J are TRBV6-6 and TRBJ2-7, with D uncertain. The CDR3 length is 15 residues. Germline CDR1 MNHNY, CDR2 SVGAGI (reference sequence). V lost 2 bases and J lost 3, with 14 bases in between. The CDR3 reads CASSYPPERSYEQYF. As DNA, the CDR3 is TGTGCCAGCAGTTACCCTCCGGAGCGAAGCTACGAGCAGTACTTC.

The V gene is TRBV7-2, the J gene TRBJ1-3, with unresolved D. From germline, CDR1 is SGHTA and CDR2 FQGNSA. This CDR3 contains 14 residues. The V end lost 4 bases, the J end lost 4 bases, and 11 bases lay between the germline ends. CDR3: CASSYPALGNTIYF. The CDR3 coding sequence is TGTGCCAGCAGCTACCCCGCTCTGGGAAACACCATATATTTT.

The chain couples TRBV2 to TRBJ1-4; D may be TRBD1 (6 bases). This CDR3 is 15 amino acids long. Germline CDR1 and CDR2: SNHLY and FYNNEI. Trimming pared 4 bases from V and 1 base from J, leaving 10 bases between. The CDR3 region is CASSVLTGTNEKLFF. Written as DNA, the CDR3 is TGTGCCAGCAGTGTCCTGACAGGAACTAATGAAAAACTGTTTTTT.

This chain uses TRBV30 with TRBJ1-2; tentative D call: TRBD1 (6 bases). Germline loops: CDR1 GTSNPN, CDR2 SVGIG (reference sequence). This CDR3 is 14 amino acids long. V lost 3 bases and J lost 5, with 16 bases in between. DNA of the CDR3: TGTGCCTGGAGCCCGGGACACAGACCTTATGGCTACACCTTC. Translated: CAWSPGHRPYGYTF.

The chain combines TRBV5-1 with TRBJ1-1, with D possibly being TRBD1 (5 bases). Looked up from germline, CDR1 is SGHRS and CDR2 is YFSETQ. CDR3 size: 14 residues. V was trimmed by 4 bases and J by 0 bases, leaving 10 bases between them. The CDR3 sequence: CASSPGLLNTEAFF. The CDR3 DNA reads TGCGCCAGCAGCCCGGGACTGCTGAACACTGAAGCTTTCTTT.

CDR3 protein: CAWSPSTGGYQPQHF. The CDR3 nucleotides read TGTGCCTGGAGTCCCTCAACAGGGGGCTATCAGCCCCAGCATTTT. This sequence joins TRBV30 and TRBJ1-5, with TRBD1 matching 9 bases. Germline CDR1 GTSNPN, CDR2 SVGIG (reference sequence). This CDR3 spans 15 amino acids. Trimming at V came to 2 bases and at J to 5 bases, leaving 7 bases not matched to a gene.

The chain is built from TRBV27 and TRBJ2-7, with TRBD1 identical over 7 bases. Trimming at V came to 3 bases and at J to 6 bases, leaving 5 bases not matched to a gene. The V gene's germline CDR1 is MNHEY and CDR2 SMNVEV (reference sequence). This CDR3 spans 13 amino acids. CDR3 amino acids: CASSFIQGSEQYF. The CDR3 nucleotides are TGTGCCAGCAGTTTCATACAGGGGTCCGAGCAGTACTTC.

The chain employs TRBV18 and TRBJ2-7; 9 bases line up with TRBD1. Trimming took 0 bases from V and 3 from J; bases not matched to a gene: 3. This CDR3 region has 15 residues. Germline values: CDR1 KGHSH, CDR2 LQKENI. This chain's CDR3 is CASSPPTDRGYEQYF. The DNA for the CDR3 is TGTGCCAGCTCACCACCTACGGACAGGGGCTACGAGCAGTACTTC.

This sequence joins TRBV20-1 and TRBJ1-1; D unclear. The CDR3 consists of 11 residues. Germline CDR1 DFQATT, CDR2 SNEGSKA (reference sequence). V was trimmed by 5 bases and J by 8 bases, leaving 12 bases between them. CDR3 sequence reads: CSALGLLEAFF. The CDR3 nucleotides read TGCAGTGCTCTCGGACTCTTAGAAGCTTTCTTT.

This clone was picked up a small number of times. The chain combines TRBV6-5 with TRBJ1-1; a weak D match, TRBD1 (5 bases). Looked up from germline, CDR1 is MNHEY and CDR2 is SVGAGI. The V end lost 0 bases, the J end lost 1 base, and 9 bases lay between the germline ends. CDR3 length: 15 amino acids. The CDR3 reads CASSYSPGGNTEAFF. The DNA of the CDR3 is TGTGCCAGCAGTTACTCTCCCGGGGGGAACACTGAAGCTTTCTTT.

J is TRBJ2-7 and V is TRBV11-2; D unresolved. Deletions cut 5 bases from V and 0 bases from J, with 14 bases between. The CDR3 covers 15 residues. CDR1 and CDR2 (germline): SGHAT, FQNNGV. The CDR3 DNA sequence: TGTGCCAGCAGCCCCTCCCCGTCTAACTCCTACGAGCAGTACTTC. This gives the protein CASSPSPSNSYEQYF.

This chain connects TRBV12-5 to TRBJ2-1; tentatively, D is TRBD1 or TRBD2 (7 bases each). The CDR3 is made up of 15 amino acids. Germline V gives CDR1 LGHNT, CDR2 FRNRAP. Trimming took 4 bases from V and 10 from J, leaving 20 bases between them. The DNA of the CDR3 is TGTGCTAGTGGTTCCACAGGGGACCCAGCGGGAGAGCAGTTCTTC. Encoded protein: CASGSTGDPAGEQFF.